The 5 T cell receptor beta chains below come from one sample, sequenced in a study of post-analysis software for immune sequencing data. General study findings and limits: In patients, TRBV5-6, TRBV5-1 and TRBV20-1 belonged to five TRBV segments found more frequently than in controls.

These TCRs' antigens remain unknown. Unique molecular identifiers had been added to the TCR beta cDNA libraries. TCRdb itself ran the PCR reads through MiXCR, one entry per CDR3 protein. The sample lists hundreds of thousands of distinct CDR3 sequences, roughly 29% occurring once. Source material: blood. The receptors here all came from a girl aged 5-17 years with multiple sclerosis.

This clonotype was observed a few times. The CDR3 loop reads CASSSPGGNQPQHF. The CDR3 nucleotides are TGTGCCAGCAGTTCCCCTGGGGGCAATCAGCCCCAGCATTTT. The J gene is TRBJ1-5, the V gene TRBV27, with no clear D. The CDR3 runs to 14 residues. The germline V gene has CDR1 MNHEY and CDR2 SMNVEV (reference sequence). The V and J ends lost 4 bases and 2 bases respectively, with 9 bases between them.

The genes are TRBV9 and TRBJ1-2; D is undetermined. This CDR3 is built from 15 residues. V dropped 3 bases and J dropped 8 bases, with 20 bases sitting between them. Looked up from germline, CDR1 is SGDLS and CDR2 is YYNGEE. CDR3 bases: TGTGCCAGCAGCGCAATTTGGGCGGGAGTGGGCGGCTACACCTTC. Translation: CASSAIWAGVGGYTF.

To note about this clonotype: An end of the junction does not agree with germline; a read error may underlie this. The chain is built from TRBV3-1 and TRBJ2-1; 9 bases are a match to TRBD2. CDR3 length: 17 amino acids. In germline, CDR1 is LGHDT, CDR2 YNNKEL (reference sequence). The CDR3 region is CASSQGLAGSSYTEQFF. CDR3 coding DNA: TGTGCCAGCAGCCAAGGGCTAGCGGGGAGCTCCTACACTGAGCAGTTCTTC.

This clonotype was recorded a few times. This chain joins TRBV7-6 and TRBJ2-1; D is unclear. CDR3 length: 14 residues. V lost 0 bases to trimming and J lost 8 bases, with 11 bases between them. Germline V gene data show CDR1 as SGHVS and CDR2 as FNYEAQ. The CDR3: CASSLAGYGHEQFF. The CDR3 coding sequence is TGTGCCAGCAGCTTAGCGGGCTATGGCCATGAGCAGTTCTTC.

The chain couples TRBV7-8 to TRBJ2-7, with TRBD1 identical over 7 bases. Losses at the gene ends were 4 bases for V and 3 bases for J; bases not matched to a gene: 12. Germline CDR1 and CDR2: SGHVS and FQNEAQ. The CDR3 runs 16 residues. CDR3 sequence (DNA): TGTGCCAGCAGCTCAGTTCGCCGGGACAGCCTCTACGAGCAGTACTTC. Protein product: CASSSVRRDSLYEQYF.